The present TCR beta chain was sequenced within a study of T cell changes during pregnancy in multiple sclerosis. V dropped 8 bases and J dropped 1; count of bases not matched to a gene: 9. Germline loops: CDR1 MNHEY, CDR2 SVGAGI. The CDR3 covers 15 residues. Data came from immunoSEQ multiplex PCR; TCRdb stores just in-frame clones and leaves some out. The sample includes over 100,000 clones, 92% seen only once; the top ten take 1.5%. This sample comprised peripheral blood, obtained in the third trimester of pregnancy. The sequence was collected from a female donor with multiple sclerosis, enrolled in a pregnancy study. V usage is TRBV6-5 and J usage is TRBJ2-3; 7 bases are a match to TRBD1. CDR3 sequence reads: CASGTQGRGTDTQYF. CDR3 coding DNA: TGTGCCAGCGGTACACAGGGGCGGGGCACAGATACGCAGTATTTT.